What follows describes a single T cell receptor (beta chain). This specimen comes from a study of blood T cell repertoires in COVID-19. Looking at the study overall: Sources were T cells, B-cell-depleted T cells, or PBMCs; the material itself was cDNA or gDNA.

TCRdb keeps only in-frame clones here, not all; method: immunoSEQ multiplex PCR. The profile shows approximately 74,000 clones, approximately 78% of them singletons. This CDR3 spans 20 amino acids. This TCR was recovered from a woman of 80 years or more with active or convalescent COVID-19. The chain is built from TRBV21-1 and TRBJ2-7; the table assigns TRBD2, which was not confirmed against the DNA. TRBV21-1 is given as a pseudogene. Sequenced: peripheral blood. The CDR3 loop is CASSKVRKGVAGGPTYEQYF. The CDR3 nucleotides read TGTGCCAGCAGCAAAGTTCGAAAGGGTGTAGCGGGAGGGCCTACCTACGAGCAGTACTTC.